These 24 T cell receptor beta chains share one sample of origin, sequenced in a study of memory CD4+ T cells and cytomegalovirus serostatus. The sort gate was single viable CD3+CD4+CD8-CD45RO+ cells for memory CD4+ T cells. The protocol was immunoSEQ multiplex PCR, while the TCRdb copy is restricted to in-frame clones and leaves out a portion. The sample includes tens of thousands of clones, around 79% seen only once; the top ten take about 0.8%. Sequencing was done on a sample of memory CD4+ T cells from blood. The source of these receptors is an adult in good health and CMV-seronegative.

V and J are TRBV14 and TRBJ2-1; D uncertain. V was cut by 4 bases and J by 1 base, with 8 bases left in between. Germline V gene data show CDR1 as SGHDN and CDR2 as FVKESK. The CDR3 is 14 amino acids. CDR3: CASSRIRSYNEQFF. In nucleotides, the CDR3 is TGTGCCAGCAGCCGCATCCGATCCTACAATGAGCAGTTCTTC.

J is TRBJ2-7 and V is TRBV18, with D possibly being TRBD2 (5 bases). This CDR3 comprises 13 residues. With 2 bases removed from V and 6 bases from J, the gap between germline ends came to 11 bases. CDR1 KGHSH and CDR2 LQKENI come from the germline V gene. CDR3 region: CASSPVAGVEQYF. In DNA form, the CDR3 reads TGTGCCAGCTCACCAGTTGCCGGGGTCGAGCAGTACTTC.

This clone showed up just a few times. CDR3 nucleotide sequence: TGTGCCAGCAGCTTAGCGGCAGGGGGCTCCTACAATGAGCAGTTCTTC. Amino acid sequence: CASSLAAGGSYNEQFF. The chain has TRBV7-9 and TRBJ2-1, with 7 positions matching TRBD1. CDR1 SEHNR and CDR2 FQNEAQ come from the germline V gene (reference sequence). This CDR3 is 16 amino acids long. Losses at the gene ends were 0 bases for V and 0 bases for J; bases not matched to a gene: 2.

The chain joins TRBV5-8 to TRBJ1-6; D gene unclear. Germline values: CDR1 SGHTS, CDR2 YDEGEE. V gave up 4 bases and J gave up 9 bases, with 20 bases separating them. This CDR3 is built from 16 residues. The DNA for the CDR3 is TGTGCCAGCAGCCCGGATAAAGGATGGATCAGTTCACCCCTCCACTTT. Amino acid sequence: CASSPDKGWISSPLHF.

The chain carries TRBV28 and TRBJ1-3; maybe TRBD1 (5 bases). The CDR3 length is 15 residues. The V end was cut by 5 bases, the J end by 4 bases, with 15 bases between. Germline V gene sequence: CDR1 MDHEN, CDR2 SYDVKM. The DNA of the CDR3 is TGTGCCAGCAGTGAGACCGGGACGGGGGGAAACACCATATATTTT. It encodes CASSETGTGGNTIYF.

The chain links TRBV6-6 to TRBJ1-2; the D is unclear. Germline lookup yields CDR1 MNHNY and CDR2 SVGAGI (reference sequence). The ends were cut back, 0 bases at V and 8 bases at J, with 10 bases in the middle. The CDR3 spans 13 residues. The CDR3 nucleotides read TGTGCCAGCAGTTACTCGAATGCGGGAGGCTACACCTTC. Amino acid sequence: CASSYSNAGGYTF.

This rearrangement joins TRBV19 to TRBJ2-4; D is unclear. This CDR3 comprises 16 residues. CDR1 and CDR2 (germline): LNHDA, SQIVND (reference sequence). Between the trimmed V and J ends, which lost 0 bases and 0 bases, there was a span of 9 bases. The CDR3 DNA sequence: TGTGCCAGTAGTATAGATCAGACCCCAGCCAAAAACATTCAGTACTTC. It translates to CASSIDQTPAKNIQYF.

V gene TRBV18 combines with J gene TRBJ2-7; D unclear. The length of the CDR3 is 13 residues. Germline values: CDR1 KGHSH, CDR2 LQKENI. The germline V and J ends were trimmed by 6 bases and 2 bases, with 11 bases remaining between them. CDR3 residues: CASSLGSTYEQYF. The CDR3 coding sequence is TGTGCCAGCTCGCTTGGGTCTACCTACGAGCAGTACTTC.

This chain connects TRBV9 to TRBJ2-3, with 15 bases identical to TRBD2. Trimming took 3 bases from V and 5 from J; bases not matched to a gene: 1. This CDR3 has 15 amino acids. Germline assignment: CDR1 SGDLS and CDR2 YYNGEE. The CDR3 DNA is TGTGCCAGCAGCGGGACTAGCGGGGGGGTAGATACGCAGTATTTT. Protein sequence: CASSGTSGGVDTQYF.

In DNA form, the CDR3 reads TGTGCCAGCAGTGAAGTATATGTTAGCACTGAAGCTTTCTTT. It encodes CASSEVYVSTEAFF. The gene calls are TRBV2 and TRBJ1-1; D is unclear. Germline CDR1 SNHLY, CDR2 FYNNEI. Between the trimmed V and J ends, which lost 1 base and 4 bases, there was a span of 10 bases. The CDR3 length is 14 residues.

This clone has only a few counts. The chain is built from TRBV5-1 and TRBJ2-7, with D maybe TRBD1 (6 bases). V lost 0 bases to trimming and J lost 5 bases, with 9 bases between them. The CDR3 contains 13 residues. Germline V gene sequence: CDR1 SGHRS, CDR2 YFSETQ. The CDR3 DNA reads TGCGCCAGCAGCTTGGCAGGGGTCAACGAGCAGTACTTC. It translates to CASSLAGVNEQYF.

V gene TRBV5-8 combines with J gene TRBJ1-6; 8 bases are shared with TRBD1. Germline values: CDR1 SGHTS, CDR2 YDEGEE. V lost 5 bases and J lost 1; bases outside the gene matches: 5. This CDR3 contains 16 residues. The CDR3 here is CASRAGGGSYNSPLHF. Here the CDR3 DNA reads TGTGCCAGCAGGGCAGGGGGCGGATCCTATAATTCACCCCTCCACTTT.

A single count supports this clone. The DNA of the CDR3 is TGTGCCAGCAGAGGGACAGGGGCGTCCTACGAGCAGTACTTC. Residues: CASRGTGASYEQYF. The rearrangement joins TRBV28 to TRBJ2-7; 10 positions agree with TRBD1. The CDR3 has 14 residues. V lost 6 bases to trimming and J lost 1 base; unmatched junction nucleotides: 3. CDR1 and CDR2 (germline): MDHEN, SYDVKM.

This clone was picked up one time. This chain uses TRBV15 with TRBJ2-5; 8 positions agree with TRBD1. V lost 8 bases to trimming and J lost 1 base; unmatched junction nucleotides: 6. This CDR3 has 14 residues. Germline CDR1 reads LNHNV; CDR2 reads YYDKDF (reference sequence). In nucleotides, the CDR3 is TGTGCCACCGGCCGGGACAGGTTCCAAGAGACCCAGTACTTC. This sequence encodes CATGRDRFQETQYF.

V and J are TRBV27 and TRBJ1-2; 8 nucleotides agree with TRBD1. CDR3 length: 16 amino acids. Per germline, CDR1 MNHEY and CDR2 SMNVEV (reference sequence). After removal of 4 bases from V and 4 bases from J, the junction contained 11 bases not matched to a gene. The CDR3 protein is CASSSGQGLRGYGYTF. The DNA for the CDR3 is TGTGCCAGCAGTTCTGGACAGGGATTACGTGGCTATGGCTACACCTTC.

This clone was counted once. The chain has TRBV5-8 and TRBJ2-7, with D perhaps matching TRBD1 or TRBD2 (5 bases each). The CDR3 totals 13 residues. V was cut by 1 base and J by 5 bases, with 10 bases left in between. Per the germline V gene, CDR1 is SGHTS and CDR2 is YDEGEE. The CDR3 reads CASSLMGVHEQYF. The CDR3 coding sequence is TGTGCCAGCAGCTTGATGGGGGTCCACGAGCAGTACTTC.

The rearrangement uses TRBV6-6 and TRBJ1-6, with unresolved D. The length of the CDR3 is 14 residues. The V end lost 5 bases, the J end lost 6 bases, and 11 bases lay between the germline ends. Per the germline V gene, CDR1 is MNHNY and CDR2 is SVGAGI (reference sequence). The CDR3 region is CASSPSKANSPLHF. The CDR3 DNA reads as TGTGCCAGCAGTCCTTCAAAAGCTAATTCACCCCTCCACTTT.

This clone was detected only a few times. This rearrangement joins TRBV30 to TRBJ2-3; 8 positions agree with TRBD2. The CDR3 contains 14 residues. The V gene's germline CDR1 is GTSNPN and CDR2 SVGIG (reference sequence). V dropped 2 bases and J dropped 11; count of bases not matched to a gene: 12. The CDR3 DNA sequence: TGTGCCTGGAGTTTCCTGGAGGCCAGCGGGAGGCAGTATTTT. This encodes CAWSFLEASGRQYF.

The chain uses TRBV5-4 and TRBJ1-2; tentative D call: TRBD1 (6 bases). CDR3 length equals 14 residues. In germline, CDR1 is SGHNT, CDR2 YYREEE (reference sequence). The V end was cut by 6 bases, the J end by 6 bases, with 18 bases between. This chain's CDR3 is CASTPTPGANGYTF. For the CDR3, the DNA is TGTGCCAGCACCCCAACCCCAGGGGCGAATGGCTACACCTTC. Complete variable domain (other parts from reference TRBV5-4 and TRBJ1-2): ETGVTQSPTHLIKTRGQQVTLRCSSQSGHNTVSWYQQALGQGPQFIFQYYREEENGRGNFPPRFSGLQFPNYSSELNVNALELDDSALYLCASTPTPGANGYTFGSGTRLTVV.

This clone was observed a few times. This sequence joins TRBV5-6 and TRBJ2-1; 9 nucleotides align to TRBD2. This CDR3 contains 14 residues. The germline CDR1 and CDR2 sequences are SGHDT and YYEEEE. V was clipped by 3 bases and J by 10 bases; unmatched bases: 8. The CDR3 nucleotides are TGTGCCAGCAGCTCCCCGGGACTAGCTGTCGAGCAGTTCTTC. It encodes CASSSPGLAVEQFF.

This sequence joins TRBV2 and TRBJ2-5; D may be TRBD2 (5 bases). This CDR3 spans 13 amino acids. V was trimmed by 6 bases and J by 5 bases, leaving 13 bases between them. Germline CDR1 SNHLY, CDR2 FYNNEI. CDR3 sequence reads: CASREVGLETQYF. DNA for the CDR3: TGTGCCAGCAGGGAGGTTGGTCTTGAGACCCAGTACTTC. The variable domain in full, with the rest retrieved from reference TRBV2 and TRBJ2-5, is EPEVTQTPSHQVTQMGQEVILRCVPISNHLYFYWYRQILGQKVEFLVSFYNNEISEKSEIFDDQFSVERPDGSNFTLKIRSTKLEDSAMYFCASREVGLETQYFGPGTRLLVL.

The chain couples TRBV5-3 to TRBJ1-2; possibly TRBD1 for D (5 bases). TRBV5-3 is treated as an ORF (open reading frame) with a function not yet certain. There are 15 residues in the CDR3. The V gene lost 4 bases and the J gene lost 10 bases, with 23 bases spanning the gap. CDR3 DNA: TGTGCCAGAAGCATCCATCCTAGGGGTTGGGAGGACTACACCTTC. Protein: CARSIHPRGWEDYTF.

The chain uses TRBV7-6 and TRBJ2-3, with TRBD2 as a possible D gene (7 bases). This CDR3 contains 17 residues. Trimming took off 5 bases at V and 1 base at J, with 19 bases between the two ends. CDR1 is SGHVS and CDR2 is FNYEAQ in the germline V gene. The CDR3 nucleotides read TGTGCCAGCAGCCCCATGCCGGGGGGCCTTGGCACAGATACGCAGTATTTT. This sequence encodes CASSPMPGGLGTDTQYF.

This chain uses TRBV5-1 with TRBJ1-3; tentative D call: TRBD1 (5 bases). In germline, CDR1 is SGHRS, CDR2 YFSETQ. The CDR3 length is 15 residues. The ends were cut back, 4 bases at V and 2 bases at J, with 13 bases in the middle. Here the CDR3 reads CASSLIPGTGNTIYF. Written as DNA, the CDR3 is TGCGCCAGCAGCCTTATTCCAGGGACTGGAAACACCATATATTTT.